This entry lists 6 T cell receptor beta chains sequenced from one sample in a study of blood T cell repertoires in COVID-19. Only in-frame clones appear in the TCRdb table, and some are missing; sequencing was by immunoSEQ multiplex PCR. Among under 250,000 clones, just under 85% were seen once, and the ten largest hold about 9.6%. Sequenced: peripheral blood. The source is a man of 80 years or more with acute or convalescent COVID-19.

The chain links TRBV2 to TRBJ1-2; unclear D gene. Germline CDR1 and CDR2: SNHLY and FYNNEI. The V end was cut by 11 bases, the J end by 3 bases, with 19 bases between. The CDR3 contains 14 residues. The CDR3: CAGEQDTRDYGYTF. CDR3 in DNA: TGTGCCGGAGAACAAGACACTAGGGACTATGGCTACACCTTC.

The J gene is TRBJ2-7, the V gene TRBV7-2, with 7 nucleotides matching TRBD2. The CDR3 totals 12 residues. Germline values: CDR1 SGHTA, CDR2 FQGNSA. V lost 3 bases, J lost 5 bases, and 1 base stayed unmatched. CDR3 coding DNA: TGTGCCAGCAGCTTGCTAGCGGACGAGCAGTACTTC. Encoded protein: CASSLLADEQYF.

CDR3 protein: CATSDLRRGQWAGELFF. CDR3 sequence (DNA): TGTGCCACCAGTGATTTGAGGAGGGGGCAATGGGCCGGGGAGCTGTTTTTT. The chain uses TRBV24-1 and TRBJ2-2, with a possible D match to TRBD1 (7 bases). The CDR3 is made up of 17 amino acids. Trimming removed 0 bases at V and 6 bases at J, with 16 bases between. Germline V CDR1 and CDR2: KGHDR, SFDVKD.

V usage is TRBV5-1 and J usage is TRBJ2-2; the match to TRBD2 covers 10 bases. Germline lookup yields CDR1 SGHRS and CDR2 YFSETQ. Trimming took 3 bases from V and 0 from J; bases not matched to a gene: 2. This CDR3 is 16 amino acids long. CDR3 region: CASSSTSGSNTGELFF. CDR3 DNA sequence: TGCGCCAGCAGCTCGACTAGCGGGTCGAACACCGGGGAGCTGTTTTTT. The entire variable domain, with the rest obtained from reference TRBV5-1 and TRBJ2-2, is as follows: KAGVTQTPRYLIKTRGQQVTLSCSPISGHRSVSWYQQTPGQGLQFLFEYFSETQRNKGNFPGRFSGRQFSNSRSEMNVSTLELGDSALYLCASSSTSGSNTGELFFGEGSRLTVL.

CDR3 loop: CASSSLLPTGKVGEKLFF. In DNA, the CDR3 is TGTGCCAGCAGTTCGTTACTCCCCACAGGGAAGGTGGGTGAAAAACTGTTTTTT. The gene calls are TRBV27 and TRBJ1-4, with D perhaps TRBD1 (6 bases). The CDR3 is made up of 18 amino acids. Germline CDR1 and CDR2: MNHEY and SMNVEV (reference sequence). V was shortened by 4 bases and J by 7 bases, with 25 bases between the two germline ends.

V and J are TRBV24-1 and TRBJ1-6, with D possibly matching TRBD1 (5 bases). The CDR3 is made up of 12 amino acids. Germline loops: CDR1 KGHDR, CDR2 SFDVKD. V shed 3 bases and J shed 13 bases, with 9 bases lying between them. The chain's CDR3 is CATSDVGAPLHF. CDR3 bases: TGTGCCACCAGTGATGTAGGGGCGCCCCTCCACTTT.